The 13 T cell receptor beta chains below come from one sample, sequenced in a study of blood T cells in healthy people across ages. Through a sample-barcoded 5' primer and a J-beta primer mix, a second PCR was run for roughly 6 to 12 cycles. TCRdb ran MiXCR on the 5' RACE reads and lists one entry per CDR3 protein. This table holds 1.5 million to 2 million distinct CDR3 sequences, 28% found once. Sequenced sample: blood. The source of these receptors is a woman in her 30s in good health.

In this sample, this clonotype turned up a few times. The chain has TRBV5-5 and TRBJ2-7; D is undetermined. CDR1 and CDR2 from the germline V gene are SGHKS and YYEKEE (reference sequence). The CDR3 has 15 residues. The V gene lost 4 bases and the J gene lost 2 bases, with 16 bases spanning the gap. CDR3 DNA: TGTGCCAGCAGCCGGAATTCCGTGGGGACCTACGAGCAGTACTTC. This codes for CASSRNSVGTYEQYF.

This clonotype was found many times. The chain links TRBV4-3 to TRBJ2-7; 7 nucleotides match TRBD2. From germline, CDR1 is LGHNA and CDR2 YSLEER. CDR3 size: 16 residues. V shed 0 bases and J 6 bases; nucleotides not matched to a gene: 11. The CDR3 protein is CASSQELRLAEGEQYF. The CDR3 coding sequence is TGCGCCAGCAGCCAAGAACTTCGACTAGCCGAGGGCGAGCAGTACTTC.

This clonotype was picked up many times. The chain recombines TRBV3-1 with TRBJ2-1, with D unresolved. The CDR3 length is 13 residues. Germline V lookup: CDR1 LGHDT, CDR2 YNNKEL (reference sequence). The ends were cut back, 2 bases at V and 10 bases at J, with 12 bases in the middle. DNA for the CDR3: TGTGCCAGCAGCCAAAGGATTCGTGGCGAGCAGTTCTTC. It translates to CASSQRIRGEQFF.

This clonotype was observed a few times. The gene calls are TRBV6-5 and TRBJ1-2; D remains unclear. Between the trimmed V and J ends, which lost 6 bases and 3 bases, there was a span of 14 bases. Looked up from germline, CDR1 is MNHEY and CDR2 is SVGAGI. There are 14 residues in the CDR3. This chain's CDR3 is CASRPQDGYYGYTF. Written as DNA, the CDR3 is TGTGCCAGCAGACCTCAGGACGGGTACTATGGCTACACCTTC.

Ten or more counts support this clonotype. The chain recombines TRBV7-2 with TRBJ2-1; unclear D gene. Trimming pared 1 base from V and 0 bases from J, leaving 22 bases between. The germline V gene encodes CDR1 SGHTA and CDR2 FQGNSA. The CDR3 is made up of 20 amino acids. The CDR3 sequence is CASSLVPGPRVRDSYNEQFF. CDR3 bases: TGTGCCAGCAGCTTAGTTCCAGGACCGCGCGTAAGAGACTCCTACAATGAGCAGTTCTTC. Filled out from reference TRBV7-2 and TRBJ2-1, the complete variable domain reads GAGVSQSPSNKVTEKGKDVELRCDPISGHTALYWYRQSLGQGLEFLIYFQGNSAPDKSGLPSDRFSAERTGGSVSTLTIQRTQQEDSAVYLCASSLVPGPRVRDSYNEQFFGPGTRLTVL.

A word on this clonotype: The junction differs from germline at one of its ends, possibly a read error. This rearrangement joins TRBV9 to TRBJ2-7; no reliable D call. The length of the CDR3 is 17 residues. Per the germline V gene, CDR1 is SGDLS and CDR2 is YYNGEE. The CDR3 loop reads CASSVGRSETSSYEQYF. The CDR3, as DNA: TGTGCCAGCAGCGTAGGCCGATCGGAGACCAGCTCCTACGAACAGTACTTC.

This clonotype was picked up a small number of times. The genes are TRBV20-1 and TRBJ2-7; D tentatively reads TRBD1 or TRBD2 (5 bases each). Deletions cut 5 bases from V and 5 bases from J, with 16 bases between. The CDR3 has 13 residues. Germline CDR1 reads DFQATT; CDR2 reads SNEGSKA (reference sequence). CDR3 nucleotide sequence: TGCAGTGCTCCCGGGCAGGGCGGGCACGAGCAGTACTTC. Translated, it gives CSAPGQGGHEQYF.

This clonotype was seen only a few times. This clone may be a read error of a much larger clone one base away. The V gene is TRBV6-1, the J gene TRBJ1-1, with TRBD1 as a possible D gene (5 bases). Germline CDR1 reads MNHNS; CDR2 reads SASEGT. The CDR3 has 12 amino acids. V lost 5 bases and J 4 bases, leaving 8 bases between the germline ends. Written as DNA, the CDR3 is TGTGCCAGCAGTCACGGGGGCACTGAAGCTTTCTTT. It translates to CASSHGGTEAFF.

The V gene is TRBV6-2 or TRBV6-3, the J gene TRBJ1-1; the match to TRBD1 covers 7 bases. V trimming: 4 bases; J trimming: 1 base; junction bases outside the gene matches: 3. The CDR3 totals 14 residues. In germline, CDR1 is MNHEY, CDR2 SVGEGT. The CDR3 DNA reads as TGTGCCAGCAGTTGGGGACAGTCGAACACTGAAGCTTTCTTT. This translates into CASSWGQSNTEAFF.

The CDR3 nucleotides are TGTGCCAGCAGCCTATTTCAGACTAGCACAGATACGCAGTATTTT. This sequence encodes CASSLFQTSTDTQYF. The chain links TRBV5-6 to TRBJ2-3; D remains ambiguous. Germline CDR1 is SGHDT and CDR2 is YYEEEE. CDR3 length equals 15 residues. Trimming pared 4 bases from V and 0 bases from J, leaving 12 bases between.

The chain couples TRBV15 to TRBJ2-1, with a tentative D call TRBD2 (6 bases). CDR3 length equals 12 residues. Germline assignment: CDR1 LNHNV and CDR2 YYDKDF (reference sequence). The CDR3 coding sequence is TGTACCGCCAGTGGGGGGTACAATGAGCAGTTCTTC. Protein: CTASGGYNEQFF.

About this clonotype: A much larger clonotype is one base distant, so this may be a read error. This chain joins TRBV6-2 or TRBV6-3 and TRBJ2-4, with TRBD2 as a possible D gene (5 bases). Germline CDR1 MNHEY, CDR2 SVGEGT. The CDR3 is 13 amino acids. The ends were cut back, 5 bases at V and 13 bases at J, with 18 bases in the middle. In nucleotides, the CDR3 is TGTGCCAGCAGTACGGGGAACCCCTACGGGCAGTACTTC. Encoded protein: CASSTGNPYGQYF.

The gene calls are TRBV20-1 and TRBJ2-5; 8 nucleotides agree with TRBD2. From germline, CDR1 is DFQATT and CDR2 SNEGSKA (reference sequence). V lost 6 bases and J lost 11; bases outside the gene matches: 14. The CDR3 extends over 13 amino acids. DNA for the CDR3: TGCAGTGCCCGAGCGGGGGCGACGGATGAGCAGTACTTC. Protein: CSARAGATDEQYF.